Below, 18 T cell receptor beta chains from the same sample are listed, as sequenced in a study of long-term antiretroviral therapy in people with HIV. An immunoSEQ assay, version v3.0, was performed at survey level. The data were produced by immunoSEQ multiplex PCR, yet TCRdb's version contains in-frame clones alone and is incomplete. Of roughly 17,000 clones in the sample, 79% were seen once. This material consisted of unsorted PBMCs, taken at the start of antiretroviral therapy. These receptor sequences come from a man aged 30 to 39 with HIV.

A few counts support this clone. The genes are TRBV4-3 and TRBJ2-1; the D is unclear. Germline V gene data show CDR1 as LGHNA and CDR2 as YSLEER. The CDR3 has 16 residues. The ends were cut back, 0 bases at V and 1 base at J, with 10 bases in the middle. The chain's CDR3 is CASSQDMSSSYNEQFF. CDR3 in DNA: TGCGCCAGCAGCCAAGATATGTCCTCGTCCTACAATGAGCAGTTCTTC.

The chain combines TRBV19 with TRBJ2-2; D gene uncertain. Germline values: CDR1 LNHDA, CDR2 SQIVND (reference sequence). V dropped 8 bases and J dropped 3 bases, with 4 bases sitting between them. The CDR3 extends over 11 amino acids. The CDR3: CASQYTGELFF. The CDR3 DNA reads TGTGCCAGTCAGTACACCGGGGAGCTGTTTTTT.

This chain links TRBV7-9 with TRBJ1-1; 10 bases agree with TRBD1. The junction had 0 bases not matched to a gene; V was cut back by 6 bases and J by 2 bases. The CDR3 contains 13 residues. Germline assignment: CDR1 SEHNR and CDR2 FQNEAQ (reference sequence). In DNA form, the CDR3 reads TGTGCCAGCAGGACAGGGGGCAACACTGAAGCTTTCTTT. This codes for CASRTGGNTEAFF.

The chain joins TRBV4-1 to TRBJ2-2, with 8 bases that match TRBD1. The germline CDR1 and CDR2 sequences are MGHRA and YSYEKL. V gave up 2 bases and J gave up 5 bases; unmatched junction bases: 1. There are 14 residues in the CDR3. The CDR3 spells CASSQHRGTGELFF. DNA of the CDR3: TGCGCCAGCAGCCAACACAGGGGGACCGGGGAGCTGTTTTTT.

The rearrangement uses TRBV2 and TRBJ2-7; 9 bases map to TRBD2. The junction had 7 bases not matched to a gene; V was cut back by 2 bases and J by 2 bases. The CDR3 runs 16 residues. The germline gives CDR1 SNHLY, CDR2 FYNNEI. The CDR3 here is CASSEFDSGGTYEQYF. For the CDR3, the DNA is TGTGCCAGCAGTGAATTTGATAGCGGGGGTACCTACGAGCAGTACTTC. The full variable domain, in which reference TRBV2 and TRBJ2-7 provide the parts outside the CDR3, is EPEVTQTPSHQVTQMGQEVILRCVPISNHLYFYWYRQILGQKVEFLVSFYNNEISEKSEIFDDQFSVERPDGSNFTLKIRSTKLEDSAMYFCASSEFDSGGTYEQYFGPGTRLTVT.

The V gene is TRBV4-3, the J gene TRBJ1-1; D possibly corresponds to TRBD1 (6 bases). CDR1 and CDR2 (germline): LGHNA, YSLEER. This CDR3 has 15 residues. V lost 0 bases to trimming and J lost 0 bases, with 8 bases between them. CDR3 nucleotide sequence: TGCGCCAGCAGCCAAGATCAGGGGATGAACACTGAAGCTTTCTTT. It codes for CASSQDQGMNTEAFF.

This clone was picked up a small number of times. The sample holds other DNA sequences that translate to the same CDR3. The chain joins TRBV6-6 to TRBJ1-5; 7 positions agree with TRBD1. V lost 5 bases and J lost 2; bases outside the gene matches: 3. Germline-derived CDR1 and CDR2 are MNHNY and SVGAGI (reference sequence). The CDR3 has 14 residues. The CDR3 region is CASSATGGNQPQHF. DNA for the CDR3: TGTGCCAGCAGTGCTACAGGGGGCAATCAGCCCCAGCATTTT.

This sequence joins TRBV28 and TRBJ1-4; D unresolved. The CDR3 is 16 residues long. V was clipped by 3 bases and J by 8 bases, with 19 bases between them. Germline values: CDR1 MDHEN, CDR2 SYDVKM. The chain's CDR3 is CASSLPRSNQGEKLFF. The CDR3 DNA reads TGTGCCAGCAGTTTGCCGAGGTCTAACCAAGGGGAAAAACTGTTTTTT.

The chain uses TRBV10-2 and TRBJ1-1, with D possibly TRBD1 on 5 matching bases. This CDR3 spans 15 amino acids. Germline CDR1 reads WSHSY; CDR2 reads SAAADI. Trimming removed 2 bases at V and 1 base at J, with 11 bases between. The CDR3 DNA sequence: TGCGCCAGCAGTGAGATGGAGCAGGGGAACACTGAAGCTTTCTTT. Protein: CASSEMEQGNTEAFF.

The table lists this clone with a count of one. The chain carries TRBV9 and TRBJ1-4; maybe TRBD1 (5 bases). The germline CDR1 and CDR2 sequences are SGDLS and YYNGEE. Trimming removed 4 bases at V and 6 bases at J, with 22 bases between. This CDR3 is built from 17 residues. This CDR3 reads CASSPRLKEGYDEKLFF. DNA of the CDR3: TGTGCCAGCAGCCCCCGCCTCAAGGAGGGGTACGATGAAAAACTGTTTTTT. The whole variable domain, remainder taken from reference TRBV9 and TRBJ1-4, is DSGVTQTPKHLITATGQRVTLRCSPRSGDLSVYWYQQSLDQGLQFLIQYYNGEERAKGNILERFSAQQFPDLHSELNLSSLELGDSALYFCASSPRLKEGYDEKLFFGSGTQLSVL.

The chain links TRBV6-1 to TRBJ2-1, with D perhaps matching TRBD1 (5 bases). Germline CDR1 reads MNHNS; CDR2 reads SASEGT. The CDR3 is made up of 14 amino acids. V lost 7 bases and J lost 2, with 12 bases in between. The CDR3 reads CASIGQGTYNEQFF. In nucleotides, the CDR3 is TGTGCCAGCATTGGGCAGGGTACCTACAATGAGCAGTTCTTC.

V is TRBV5-1 and J is TRBJ1-1; D possibly corresponds to TRBD1 (5 bases). From germline, CDR1 is SGHRS and CDR2 YFSETQ. Trimming left V 0 bases short and J 3 bases short, with 24 bases between. CDR3 size: 19 residues. The CDR3 coding sequence is TGCGCCAGCAGCTTGGTTAATGAGGCAGGGCGGTTGATGGACACTGAAGCTTTCTTT. It encodes CASSLVNEAGRLMDTEAFF.

V and J are TRBV7-6 and TRBJ2-3; 7 bases match TRBD2. V shed 4 bases, J shed 6 bases, and the junction held 13 bases outside the gene matches. The CDR3 spans 16 residues. Germline-derived CDR1 and CDR2 are SGHVS and FNYEAQ. The CDR3 sequence: CASSSDYGGLADTQYF. The CDR3 nucleotides read TGTGCCAGCAGCTCAGACTACGGGGGGTTGGCGGATACGCAGTATTTT.

The chain uses TRBV4-3 and TRBJ2-7; D might be TRBD1 or TRBD2, each matching 6 bases. The CDR3 sequence is 16 residues long. In germline, CDR1 is LGHNA, CDR2 YSLEER. V was clipped by 0 bases and J by 2 bases, with 14 bases between them. CDR3 DNA sequence: TGCGCCAGCAGCCAAGACTCGAGGGGGGTTACCTACGAGCAGTACTTC. Amino acids: CASSQDSRGVTYEQYF.

The chain joins TRBV4-2 to TRBJ1-1; D gene ambiguous. V dropped 0 bases and J dropped 4 bases, with 12 bases sitting between them. The CDR3 runs 15 residues. Looked up from germline, CDR1 is LGHNA and CDR2 is YNFKEQ. CDR3 in DNA: TGTGCCAGCAGCCAAGAAGCCCAAGGCGGCACTGAAGCTTTCTTT. Amino acids: CASSQEAQGGTEAFF.

The rearrangement joins TRBV2 to TRBJ2-3; D gene uncertain. CDR3 length: 13 amino acids. Looked up from germline, CDR1 is SNHLY and CDR2 is FYNNEI. V was pared by 7 bases and J by 0 bases, with 8 bases between. CDR3: CASIELSTDTQYF. The DNA for the CDR3 is TGTGCCAGCATCGAGCTTAGCACAGATACGCAGTATTTT.

V and J are TRBV11-3 and TRBJ2-1; D may correspond to TRBD1 or TRBD2 (5 bases each). CDR3 length: 13 amino acids. Trimming took 6 bases from V and 7 from J, leaving 13 bases between them. CDR1 and CDR2 from the germline V gene are SGHNT and YENEEA. CDR3 in amino acids: CASSPAWGNEQFF. In nucleotides, the CDR3 is TGTGCCAGCAGTCCCGCCTGGGGGAATGAGCAGTTCTTC.

For this clone: The germline gene is not matched at one end of the junction; a read error may be the cause. The chain joins TRBV7-9 to TRBJ1-1, with D possibly matching TRBD1 (6 bases). The germline CDR1 and CDR2 sequences are SEHNR and FQNEAQ (reference sequence). CDR3 length equals 15 residues. CDR3 sequence: CASSSTGRMNPEAFF. In DNA form, the CDR3 reads TGTGCCAGCAGCTCAACAGGGAGAATGAACCCTGAAGCTTTCTTT.